A selection of T cell receptor beta chains follows, all from one sample in a study of T cell responses to AZD1222 COVID-19 vaccine. Only in-frame clones appear in the TCRdb table, and some are missing; sequencing was by immunoSEQ multiplex PCR. The sample includes approximately 120,000 clones, roughly 88% of them seen just once. Sample: peripheral blood, taken on day 0 of MenACWY control vaccination. The receptors shown here come from an adult in good health. The conserved cysteine and the conserved F or W are not part of the CDR3 here. The order of the fields is V gene, CDR3 protein.

TRBV7-2 | ASSLRGAGYGANVLT
TRBV7-8 | ASSLETMRYNEQF
TRBV9 | ASSVDGRVNSPLH
TRBV7-2 | ASSLIPSTDTQY
TRBV18 | ASSPQTGTTGELF
TRBV18 | ASSPAGQGKDEQF
TRBV28 | ASSTRGLANYGYT
TRBV9 | ASSPRLAGVYEQY
TRBV19 | ASSIGVGDTQY
TRBV7-3 | ASSLIGGSPDTQY
TRBV19 | ASSSTSGGINQETQY
TRBV18 | ASSLGQENQPQH
TRBV19 | ASRPTQIYNSPLH
TRBV9 | ASSVGGSTEAF
TRBV24-1 | ATSDPPGTSGRARETQY
TRBV4-1 | ASSQEALAGVHQQF
TRBV21-1 | ASSKGAGR
TRBV12-5 | ASGLVVAGDVHNEQF
TRBV19 | ASKSRGSTDTQY
TRBV21-1 | ASSKVVQGLAGGRYTGELF
TRBV5-1 | ASSGQRSTDTQY
TRBV4-1 | ASSHATGDYGYT
TRBV29-1 | SVEWGVGGGTEAF
TRBV7-9 | ASSFGTGRSGNTIY
TRBV12-5 | ASGTGTSGVPARETQY
TRBV7-9 | ASSFGRDYEQY
TRBV27 | ASILIMSLPGTEAF
TRBV29-1 | SVEDGARDGWY
TRBV27 | ASKAWTGKNTEAF
TRBV10-3 | AISPGNSPLH
TRBV7-8 | ASSLDRGSNQPQH
TRBV4-1 | ASSQGASGANVLT
TRBV10-3 | AISERQGMNTEAF
TRBV3-1/TRBV3-2 | ASSQFSSSAYNEQF
TRBV20-1 | SAGVTDTQY
TRBV6-5 | ASSRIDSNQPQH
TRBV7-9 | ASSRIRATHGNTIY